This TCR beta chain was documented in a study of cytomegalovirus exposure and HLA in healthy donors. Study information: Some 200 million T cells yielded roughly 120 million unique TCR beta sequences in earlier analysis. Study conclusions and caveats: By HLA locus, TCR association rates varied in a later analysis, with DRB1 showing the most and HLA-C the fewest. Cytomegalovirus status was reportedly diagnosed by the classifier with high specificity and sensitivity.

Use of 60 Vbeta and 13 Jbeta primers characterized the PCR. Original processing methods: Approximately 12 million of some 80 million unique TCR beta chains were shared, per a later count. Assay used: immunoSEQ multiplex PCR; TCRdb lists only in-frame clones, some missing. The V and J calls and clone size were taken over from that table, and D and trimming were inferred from the DNA. The ten most abundant clones cover about 0.61% of a sample with some 84,000 clones. Germline-derived CDR1 and CDR2 are MNHNS and SASEGT. With 5 bases removed from V and 4 bases from J, the gap between germline ends came to 11 bases. CDR3 length: 13 amino acids. For this clone: As yet, its antigen is unknown.

V is TRBV6-1 and J is TRBJ1-2; D unclear. Sequenced: PBMCs. The sequence was obtained from a man aged 50-60 years in good health and CMV-seronegative. CDR3 amino acids: CASSLADLYGYTF. CDR3 nucleotides: TGTGCCAGCAGTTTGGCGGATCTCTATGGCTACACCTTC.